A single sample gave rise to the 22 T cell receptor beta chains below, sequenced in a study of T cells in Graves' hyperthyroidism and ophthalmopathy. The source material, RNA transcripts, was used to amplify TCR beta CDR3 regions. The HTBI primer set drove a first-round RT-PCR of the TCR CDR3. TCRdb called the multiplex PCR reads again in MiXCR, with one record for every CDR3 protein. The repertoire consists of about 600,000 distinct CDR3 sequences, with about 14% occurring once and the leading ten covering about an eighth. Sequencing was performed on blood. The receptors derive from a woman aged 45-65 years with Graves' ophthalmopathy.

V gene TRBV4-2 combines with J gene TRBJ1-2; unclear D gene. The CDR3 is made up of 16 amino acids. CDR1 is LGHNA, CDR2 YNFKEQ, per germline. V was shortened by 0 bases and J by 4 bases, with 15 bases between the two germline ends. CDR3 region: CASSQEQGPAGYGYTF. CDR3 sequence (DNA): TGTGCCAGCAGCCAAGAGCAAGGGCCTGCTGGCTATGGCTACACCTTC.

The chain is built from TRBV2 and TRBJ2-2; TRBD2 aligns across 10 bases. The junction had 6 bases not matched to a gene; V was cut back by 7 bases and J by 7 bases. The CDR3 sequence is 14 residues long. Germline-derived CDR1 and CDR2 are SNHLY and FYNNEI. The DNA for the CDR3 is TGTGCCAGCAAAGAGCGGGAGGGCCACGGGGAGCTGTTTTTT. Translating it yields CASKEREGHGELFF.

The rearrangement uses TRBV4-2 and TRBJ1-1, with TRBD1 as a possible D gene (5 bases). V shed 1 base and J shed 6 bases, with 15 bases lying between them. Looked up from germline, CDR1 is LGHNA and CDR2 is YNFKEQ. The CDR3 contains 15 residues. CDR3 in DNA: TGTGCCAGCAGCCAAGGTCAGGGTTACGGGTCTGAAGCTTTCTTT. Its protein product is CASSQGQGYGSEAFF.

Only a few counts were recorded for this clonotype. V is TRBV6-1 and J is TRBJ2-4, with a possible D match to TRBD1 (7 bases). The V end was cut by 5 bases, the J end by 0 bases, with 14 bases between. The CDR3 has 16 amino acids. From germline, CDR1 is MNHNS and CDR2 SASEGT. CDR3 sequence: CASSRGTDLAKNIQYF. For the CDR3, the DNA is TGTGCCAGCAGTCGCGGGACAGACCTAGCCAAAAACATTCAGTACTTC.

About this clonotype itself: This may be a read error, as it is one base from a much larger clone. V gene TRBV18 combines with J gene TRBJ2-1; 13 bases line up with TRBD2. In germline, CDR1 is KGHSH, CDR2 LQKENI. The CDR3 extends over 17 amino acids. CDR3 loop: CANSPYGTSGKEFEQFF. The CDR3 DNA reads as TGTGCCAACTCACCATACGGGACTAGCGGGAAGGAGTTTGAGCAGTTCTTC. The full variable domain, rest sourced from reference TRBV18 and TRBJ2-1, is NAGVMQNPRHLVRRRGQEARLRCSPMKGHSHVYWYRQLPEEGLKFMVYLQKENIIDESGMPKERFSAEFPKEGPSILRIQQVVRGDSAAYFCANSPYGTSGKEFEQFFGPGTRLTVL.

The rearrangement links TRBV5-8 to TRBJ1-1; unclear D gene. V was cut by 4 bases and J by 1 base, with 11 bases left in between. The germline gives CDR1 SGHTS, CDR2 YDEGEE. This CDR3 comprises 14 residues. In nucleotides, the CDR3 is TGTGCCAGCAGCCCCGGAGGGCGGAACACTGAAGCTTTCTTT. Its translation: CASSPGGRNTEAFF.

This rearrangement joins TRBV24-1 to TRBJ2-2; D is possibly TRBD1 (5 bases). The CDR3 has 13 residues. The germline V gene encodes CDR1 KGHDR and CDR2 SFDVKD. The V and J ends lost 5 bases and 6 bases respectively, with 9 bases between them. CDR3 nucleotide sequence: TGTGCCACCAGTGCCAGGGCGGCCGGGGAGCTGTTTTTT. Translating it yields CATSARAAGELFF.

This clonotype was detected many times. The chain carries TRBV6-5 and TRBJ2-2; perhaps TRBD2 as D (6 bases). Germline V gene data show CDR1 as MNHEY and CDR2 as SVGAGI. V dropped 0 bases and J dropped 8 bases, with 10 bases sitting between them. This CDR3 spans 14 amino acids. The CDR3 protein is CASSYSTSRGELFF. The CDR3 region has the DNA TGTGCCAGCAGTTACTCGACTAGTCGGGGGGAGCTGTTTTTT.

V gene TRBV7-2 combines with J gene TRBJ2-2; D not certain. CDR3 length equals 14 residues. The germline gives CDR1 SGHTA, CDR2 FQGNSA. Trimming took off 1 base at V and 8 bases at J, with 11 bases between the two ends. This CDR3 is CASSLVVGSGELFF. The CDR3 DNA sequence: TGTGCCAGCAGCTTAGTAGTAGGGTCGGGGGAGCTGTTTTTT.

The sample holds many counts of this clonotype. The chain has TRBV2 and TRBJ2-7, with TRBD2 identical over 10 bases. Trimming removed 2 bases from V and 6 bases from J; junction bases left unmatched: 7. Germline values: CDR1 SNHLY, CDR2 FYNNEI. The CDR3 has 15 residues. The CDR3 DNA reads TGTGCCAGCAGTGAACGGCTAGCGGGAGTGTTCGAGCAGTACTTC. It translates to CASSERLAGVFEQYF. Supplemented by reference TRBV2 and TRBJ2-7, the full variable domain reads EPEVTQTPSHQVTQMGQEVILRCVPISNHLYFYWYRQILGQKVEFLVSFYNNEISEKSEIFDDQFSVERPDGSNFTLKIRSTKLEDSAMYFCASSERLAGVFEQYFGPGTRLTVT.

In this sample, this clonotype turned up many times. This chain links TRBV12-3 or TRBV12-4 with TRBJ2-1, with D unresolved. CDR3 size: 14 residues. V gave up 1 base and J gave up 1 base, with 5 bases separating them. The CDR3 region is CASSLGLSYNEQFF. The CDR3, as DNA: TGTGCCAGCAGTTTAGGATTGTCCTACAATGAGCAGTTCTTC.

The CDR3 loop reads CASSPDRGVTIYF. DNA for the CDR3: TGTGCCAGCAGCCCCGACAGGGGTGTCACCATATATTTT. The chain couples TRBV5-4 to TRBJ1-3; 8 bases fit TRBD1. Losses at the gene ends were 4 bases for V and 9 bases for J; bases not matched to a gene: 6. This CDR3 has 13 amino acids. The germline gives CDR1 SGHNT, CDR2 YYREEE (reference sequence).

The chain combines TRBV12-3 or TRBV12-4 with TRBJ1-5; D unclear. Trimming took 6 bases from V and 4 from J, leaving 16 bases between them. The CDR3 has 15 amino acids. As DNA, the CDR3 is TGTGCCAGCAGCTTTACCGGGCCCTTGAATCAGCCCCAGCATTTT. This translates into CASSFTGPLNQPQHF.

The DNA of the CDR3 is TGTGCCAGCAGTGAATCGGTCGGCGGGACATCCTACAATGAGCAGTTCTTC. This gives the protein CASSESVGGTSYNEQFF. J is TRBJ2-1 and V is TRBV25-1, with D perhaps TRBD1 or TRBD2 (6 bases each). Per germline, CDR1 MGHDK and CDR2 SYGVNS. There are 17 residues in the CDR3. V was clipped by 1 base and J by 1 base, with 14 bases between them. Full variable domain (remainder filled in from reference TRBV25-1 and TRBJ2-1): EADIYQTPRYLVIGTGKKITLECSQTMGHDKMYWYQQDPGMELHLIHYSYGVNSTEKGDLSSESTVSRIRTEHFPLTLESARPSHTSQYLCASSESVGGTSYNEQFFGPGTRLTVL.

In this sample, this clonotype turned up a few times. The rearrangement uses TRBV5-6 and TRBJ2-7; 7 bases are a match to TRBD1. The junction had 4 bases not matched to a gene; V was cut back by 4 bases and J by 0 bases. The CDR3 runs 14 residues. CDR1 is SGHDT and CDR2 is YYEEEE in the germline V gene. The CDR3 nucleotides read TGTGCCAGCAGCCGGACAGGCAACTCCTACGAGCAGTACTTC. Translated, it gives CASSRTGNSYEQYF.

This clonotype has just a few counts. The V and J genes are TRBV18 and TRBJ2-5; 10 bases line up with TRBD2. CDR1 and CDR2 from the germline V gene are KGHSH and LQKENI. The J segment lost 5 bases and the V segment lost 2 bases, leaving 8 bases of the junction unmatched. The CDR3 length is 16 residues. CDR3 region: CASSPAPSGRRETQYF. CDR3 DNA sequence: TGTGCCAGCTCACCAGCCCCTAGCGGGAGACGGGAGACCCAGTACTTC.

This clonotype was observed many times. The chain uses TRBV12-5 and TRBJ2-3; maybe TRBD2 (6 bases). Germline V CDR1 and CDR2: LGHNT, FRNRAP. V lost 7 bases and J 2 bases, leaving 16 bases between the germline ends. The CDR3 is 15 amino acids. The CDR3 loop reads CASVPTSTYTDTQYF. CDR3 DNA sequence: TGTGCTAGTGTTCCGACTAGTACTTACACAGATACGCAGTATTTT.

This clonotype occurred many times. This sequence joins TRBV7-9 and TRBJ1-1; the D gene is possibly TRBD1 (5 bases). Germline-derived CDR1 and CDR2 are SEHNR and FQNEAQ (reference sequence). V was trimmed by 5 bases and J by 0 bases, leaving 13 bases between them. This CDR3 has 15 amino acids. DNA for the CDR3: TGTGCCAGCAGCCTTTACCAACAGGTGAACACTGAAGCTTTCTTT. Its protein product is CASSLYQQVNTEAFF.

In this sample, this clonotype turned up many times. The chain carries TRBV18 and TRBJ2-7; no definite D call. This CDR3 spans 13 amino acids. Looked up from germline, CDR1 is KGHSH and CDR2 is LQKENI. Trimming removed 1 base at V and 3 bases at J, with 7 bases between. The CDR3 protein is CASSPLVNYEQYF. The CDR3 bases are TGTGCCAGCTCACCACTGGTAAACTACGAGCAGTACTTC.

This chain connects TRBV6-2 or TRBV6-3 to TRBJ1-4, with D tentatively TRBD1 (5 bases). V lost 7 bases and J 6 bases, leaving 12 bases between the germline ends. This CDR3 is 13 amino acids long. Germline values: CDR1 MNHEY, CDR2 SVGEGT. The CDR3 loop is CASNTGPYEKLFF. In DNA, the CDR3 is TGTGCCAGCAACACGGGACCGTATGAAAAACTGTTTTTT.

The sample holds many counts of this clonotype. The chain employs TRBV7-9 and TRBJ2-1, with D unresolved. The CDR3 runs 15 residues. Trimming removed 5 bases from V and 0 bases from J, with 11 bases in between. CDR1 is SEHNR, CDR2 FQNEAQ, per germline (reference sequence). The CDR3 nucleotides read TGTGCCAGCAGCCCCCCGCGGAGCTCCTACAATGAGCAGTTCTTC. Amino acids: CASSPPRSSYNEQFF.

The gene calls are TRBV20-1 and TRBJ1-4, with TRBD1 matching 12 bases. V shed 3 bases, J shed 2 bases, and the junction held 4 bases outside the gene matches. The CDR3 spans 16 residues. Germline lookup yields CDR1 DFQATT and CDR2 SNEGSKA (reference sequence). The CDR3 bases are TGCAGTGCTAGGCCCGGGACAGGGGGCACTAATGAAAAACTGTTTTTT. This gives the protein CSARPGTGGTNEKLFF.